This passage covers 27 T cell receptor beta chains from one sample sequenced in a study of glioma-infiltrating T cells after dendritic cell vaccination. Time point in this sample: after dendritic cell vaccination, including at tumor progression/relapse. The table came from immunoSEQ multiplex PCR; TCRdb's copy has only in-frame clones and leaves some out. The sample has fewer than 60,000 clones; around 89% are singletons. This specimen consisted of blood, obtained after dendritic cell vaccination. Every receptor here comes from a human donor with glioblastoma.

The genes are TRBV28 and TRBJ1-1, with 7 bases aligning to TRBD1. Losses at the gene ends were 5 bases for V and 11 bases for J; bases not matched to a gene: 8. The CDR3 totals 12 residues. Germline V lookup: CDR1 MDHEN, CDR2 SYDVKM. CDR3 residues: CASSQGGLVAFF. The CDR3 DNA sequence: TGTGCCAGCAGTCAGGGGGGATTGGTGGCTTTCTTT. Full variable domain (remainder filled in from reference TRBV28 and TRBJ1-1): DVKVTQSSRYLVKRTGEKVFLECVQDMDHENMFWYRQDPGLGLRLIYFSYDVKMKEKGDIPEGYSVSREKKERFSLILESASTNQTSMYLCASSQGGLVAFFGQGTRLTVV.

This chain uses TRBV6-5 with TRBJ2-4; possible D gene TRBD2, 6 bases. This CDR3 is built from 13 residues. Germline V lookup: CDR1 MNHEY, CDR2 SVGAGI. V was shortened by 6 bases and J by 6 bases, with 12 bases between the two germline ends. Written as DNA, the CDR3 is TGTGCCAGCAGCCTAGGAGGGGTAAACATTCAGTACTTC. It yields the protein CASSLGGVNIQYF.

This sequence joins TRBV2 and TRBJ1-2; the D is unclear. Trimming removed 2 bases from V and 2 bases from J, with 9 bases in between. Per the germline V gene, CDR1 is SNHLY and CDR2 is FYNNEI. This CDR3 has 14 residues. The CDR3 loop is CASSEMFQNYGYTF. CDR3 in DNA: TGTGCCAGCAGTGAAATGTTCCAGAACTATGGCTACACCTTC.

The chain is built from TRBV29-1 and TRBJ2-3; maybe TRBD2 (7 bases). This CDR3 contains 14 residues. The ends were cut back, 7 bases at V and 1 base at J, with 15 bases in the middle. The germline V gene has CDR1 SQVTM and CDR2 ANQGSEA. CDR3 sequence: CSAPRGRGTDTQYF. CDR3 DNA sequence: TGCAGCGCGCCGAGGGGGAGGGGCACAGATACGCAGTATTTT.

The chain uses TRBV15 and TRBJ2-7, with D uncertain. Germline V gene data show CDR1 as LNHNV and CDR2 as YYDKDF (reference sequence). V lost 3 bases, J lost 3 bases, and 12 bases lay in between. CDR3 length: 14 residues. As DNA, the CDR3 is TGTGCCACCAGCAGCGAGACAAAAAACTACGAGCAGTACTTC. Translating it yields CATSSETKNYEQYF. The complete variable domain, with remaining parts taken from reference TRBV15 and TRBJ2-7, reads DAMVIQNPRYQVTQFGKPVTLSCSQTLNHNVMYWYQQKSSQAPKLLFHYYDKDFNNEADTPDNFQSRRPNTSFCFLDIRSPGLGDTAMYLCATSSETKNYEQYFGPGTRLTVT.

The chain links TRBV28 to TRBJ1-5; possible D gene TRBD1, 6 bases. CDR1 and CDR2 from the germline V gene are MDHEN and SYDVKM. This CDR3 has 15 amino acids. V lost 6 bases and J 0 bases, leaving 12 bases between the germline ends. The CDR3 DNA sequence: TGTGCCAGCAGGACGACAGGTTATAGCAATCAGCCCCAGCATTTT. Translating it yields CASRTTGYSNQPQHF.

As to this clone: Mismatch with germline at one junction end may stem from a read error. The V and J genes are TRBV10-3 and TRBJ2-2; 9 bases align to TRBD2. Germline V gene lookup returns CDR1 ENHRY and CDR2 SYGVKD. The CDR3 is made up of 13 amino acids. The CDR3 loop is CITGTSNTGELFF. The DNA for the CDR3 is TGCATAACCGGGACTAGCAACACCGGGGAGCTGTTTTTT.

The chain employs TRBV5-4 and TRBJ2-3; 7 bases are a match to TRBD2. The ends lost 0 bases at V and 4 bases at J; junction bases unmatched: 5. From germline, CDR1 is SGHNT and CDR2 YYREEE (reference sequence). The CDR3 runs 15 residues. This CDR3 is CASSLGLRGADTQYF. The CDR3 DNA is TGTGCCAGCAGCTTGGGGCTCCGGGGGGCAGATACGCAGTATTTT.

V is TRBV2 and J is TRBJ2-5; the D gene is possibly TRBD2 (7 bases). The J call may not be correct, given that the DNA end is closer to TRBJ2-7. The CDR3 spans 15 residues. The germline CDR1 and CDR2 sequences are SNHLY and FYNNEI. The CDR3 bases are TGTGCCAGCAGTGACGAGGGGGGGGCACACTACGAGCAGTACTTC. Protein product: CASSDEGGAHYEQYF.

The rearrangement uses TRBV4-2 and TRBJ2-1; the D gene is possibly TRBD2 (6 bases). Between the trimmed V and J ends, which lost 0 bases and 5 bases, there was a span of 14 bases. Looked up from germline, CDR1 is LGHNA and CDR2 is YNFKEQ. This CDR3 spans 16 amino acids. The CDR3 DNA sequence: TGTGCCAGCAGCCAAGATTCCGGGAGTTCCCACAATGAGCAGTTCTTC. Translation: CASSQDSGSSHNEQFF.

The chain is built from TRBV2 and TRBJ2-3, with TRBD2 identical over 7 bases. Germline V CDR1 and CDR2: SNHLY, FYNNEI. The J segment lost 6 bases and the V segment lost 8 bases, leaving 8 bases of the junction unmatched. CDR3 size: 13 residues. In DNA, the CDR3 is TGTGCCAGCCAGAGCGGGGAGGGGGATACGCAGTATTTT. It codes for CASQSGEGDTQYF.

This clone has just one count. This sequence joins TRBV30 and TRBJ2-1; tentative D call: TRBD2 (5 bases). Trimming removed 0 bases at V and 6 bases at J, with 21 bases between. CDR1 and CDR2 (germline): GTSNPN, SVGIG (reference sequence). The CDR3 is 17 amino acids. CDR3 DNA: TGTGCCTGGAGTGTTTTCCCCCTAACGGGGAGTAGCAATGAGCAGTTCTTC. Its translation is CAWSVFPLTGSSNEQFF.

The chain carries TRBV2 and TRBJ1-1; D is ambiguous. CDR1 is SNHLY, CDR2 FYNNEI, per germline. The CDR3 sequence is 13 residues long. Trimming took 6 bases from V and 5 from J, leaving 13 bases between them. CDR3 loop: CASRENYGTEAFF. CDR3 nucleotide sequence: TGTGCCAGCAGGGAGAACTACGGGACTGAAGCTTTCTTT.

The rearrangement joins TRBV7-9 to TRBJ1-4; 7 bases map to TRBD1. This CDR3 is 15 amino acids long. The trim removed 4 bases at V and 4 bases at J, leaving 6 bases unmatched. Germline V gene sequence: CDR1 SEHNR, CDR2 FQNEAQ (reference sequence). This CDR3 reads CASSSRDSHNEKLFF. CDR3 in DNA: TGTGCCAGCAGCTCCCGGGACAGCCATAATGAAAAACTGTTTTTT.

This clone showed up just once. The V and J genes are TRBV28 and TRBJ1-2; D not resolved. V was trimmed by 7 bases and J by 2 bases, leaving 14 bases between them. The V gene's germline CDR1 is MDHEN and CDR2 SYDVKM. This CDR3 region has 14 residues. CDR3 region: CASMTLPPNYGYTF. CDR3 in DNA: TGTGCCAGCATGACTCTTCCGCCGAACTATGGCTACACCTTC.

The rearrangement joins TRBV15 to TRBJ2-1; D ambiguous. There are 11 residues in the CDR3. The V gene lost 3 bases and the J gene lost 6 bases, with 3 bases spanning the gap. Germline assignment: CDR1 LNHNV and CDR2 YYDKDF (reference sequence). CDR3 protein: CATSRSNEQFF. CDR3 coding DNA: TGTGCCACCAGCAGGAGCAATGAGCAGTTCTTC.

This chain connects TRBV6-1 to TRBJ2-5, with unresolved D. This CDR3 has 13 amino acids. Germline lookup yields CDR1 MNHNS and CDR2 SASEGT. The V end was cut by 1 base, the J end by 8 bases, with 11 bases between. The CDR3 nucleotides read TGTGCCAGCAGTGAAGGAGAGGTTGGAACCCAGTACTTC. This sequence encodes CASSEGEVGTQYF.

The chain recombines TRBV4-1 with TRBJ2-1, with 8 nucleotides matching TRBD2. Germline-derived CDR1 and CDR2 are MGHRA and YSYEKL. The V gene end was trimmed by 4 bases and the J gene end by 0 bases; junction bases not matched to a gene: 8. CDR3 length: 17 residues. CDR3 DNA: TGCGCCAGCAGCCGGGTCTTAAGCGGGAGCTCCTACAATGAGCAGTTCTTC. Protein sequence: CASSRVLSGSSYNEQFF.

V gene TRBV11-2 combines with J gene TRBJ2-7; possibly TRBD1 for D (6 bases). CDR3 length: 15 amino acids. The V and J ends lost 3 bases and 3 bases respectively, with 15 bases between them. Germline CDR1 and CDR2: SGHAT and FQNNGV. The DNA for the CDR3 is TGTGCCAGCAGCTTTTGGACAGCCAACAACTACGAGCAGTACTTC. This sequence encodes CASSFWTANNYEQYF.

The chain uses TRBV29-1 and TRBJ2-3, with D possibly matching TRBD1 (5 bases). Germline V gene lookup returns CDR1 SQVTM and CDR2 ANQGSEA. CDR3 size: 14 residues. V was trimmed by 1 base and J by 3 bases, leaving 11 bases between them. CDR3 bases: TGCAGCGTTGAAGCAGGGCCAGTAACAGATACGCAGTATTTT. Encoded protein: CSVEAGPVTDTQYF.

The V gene is TRBV19, the J gene TRBJ2-5; 15 bases align to TRBD2. The trim removed 7 bases at V and 4 bases at J, leaving 13 bases unmatched. The CDR3 runs to 18 residues. Per the germline V gene, CDR1 is LNHDA and CDR2 is SQIVND (reference sequence). This CDR3 is CASKPAGLAGGYGETQYF. In nucleotides, the CDR3 is TGTGCCAGTAAGCCAGCCGGACTAGCGGGAGGGTATGGAGAGACCCAGTACTTC.

This clone was seen more than once but under ten times. J is TRBJ2-3 and V is TRBV14, with TRBD2 identical over 10 bases. Germline CDR1 reads SGHDN; CDR2 reads FVKESK. Germline trimming cut 4 bases from V and 2 bases from J; bases unmatched to any gene: 3. CDR3 size: 15 residues. The CDR3 here is CASSLGLADTDTQYF. CDR3 DNA sequence: TGTGCCAGCAGCCTAGGACTAGCGGACACAGATACGCAGTATTTT.

The chain couples TRBV7-3 to TRBJ1-1, with 8 bases lining up with TRBD1. The CDR3 sequence is 15 residues long. Germline V gene lookup returns CDR1 SGHTA and CDR2 FQGTGA. The V segment lost 6 bases and the J segment 2 bases; nucleotides outside the gene matches: 8. The CDR3 region is CASRQTGGDNTEAFF. The CDR3 DNA follows: TGTGCCAGCAGACAAACAGGGGGAGATAACACTGAAGCTTTCTTT.

CDR3 bases: TGTGCCAGCAGCATCAGGGGGATCAACACCGGGGAGCTGTTTTTT. Its translation: CASSIRGINTGELFF. The chain uses TRBV5-5 and TRBJ2-2; 7 bases map to TRBD1. V lost 4 bases, J lost 2 bases, and 5 bases stayed unmatched. Germline-derived CDR1 and CDR2 are SGHKS and YYEKEE (reference sequence). This CDR3 spans 15 amino acids. Drawing the rest from reference TRBV5-5 and TRBJ2-2, the complete variable domain is DAGVTQSPTHLIKTRGQQVTLRCSPISGHKSVSWYQQVLGQGPQFIFQYYEKEERGRGNFPDRFSARQFPNYSSELNVNALLLGDSALYLCASSIRGINTGELFFGEGSRLTVL.

This clone was detected only once. The V gene is TRBV5-1, the J gene TRBJ2-7, with 7 bases identical to TRBD2. This CDR3 has 15 amino acids. The V segment lost 0 bases and the J segment 7 bases; nucleotides outside the gene matches: 10. Germline values: CDR1 SGHRS, CDR2 YFSETQ. CDR3 DNA sequence: TGCGCCAGCAGCTTGGTCGAGGGTTCAGCGGGGGAGCAGTACTTC. The encoded protein is CASSLVEGSAGEQYF. The complete variable domain, with remaining parts taken from reference TRBV5-1 and TRBJ2-7, reads KAGVTQTPRYLIKTRGQQVTLSCSPISGHRSVSWYQQTPGQGLQFLFEYFSETQRNKGNFPGRFSGRQFSNSRSEMNVSTLELGDSALYLCASSLVEGSAGEQYFGPGTRLTVT.

This chain joins TRBV15 and TRBJ1-5, with 7 bases lining up with TRBD1. The germline V gene encodes CDR1 LNHNV and CDR2 YYDKDF (reference sequence). After removal of 5 bases from V and 2 bases from J, the junction contained 18 bases not matched to a gene. The CDR3 runs to 19 residues. The CDR3 region is CATSSLNRGKRGGNQPQHF. The DNA of the CDR3 is TGTGCCACCAGCTCCCTGAACAGGGGCAAGAGGGGAGGCAATCAGCCCCAGCATTTT.

The V call is TRBV5-6, the J call TRBJ2-5, with D possibly being TRBD1 (5 bases). The germline V gene encodes CDR1 SGHDT and CDR2 YYEEEE. The CDR3 is made up of 16 amino acids. V lost 4 bases and J lost 0, with 16 bases in between. The CDR3 region is CASSEASSTDQETQYF. For the CDR3, the DNA is TGTGCCAGCAGCGAGGCCTCGTCGACAGACCAAGAGACCCAGTACTTC.